A selection of T cell receptor beta chains follows, all from one sample in a study of CD8 T cells in ankylosing spondylitis. MiXCR, run by TCRdb on the 5' RACE reads, gives a single entry per CDR3 protein. This sample carries under 950,000 distinct CDR3 sequences, roughly 20% of them seen once, and the ten largest clones take about 19%. Material for sequencing was blood, either unsorted or a sorted T cell fraction (not recorded which). The receptor source for this set is a male donor with ankylosing spondylitis. Each CDR3 is given with its conserved first and last residue. A D gene is named only where the DNA matches it firmly. For some rows the clone size is stated as once, few or many, or as a class when expanded; others skip it.

J gene | V gene | D gene | clone size | CDR3 DNA | CDR3 protein
TRBJ1-4 | TRBV4-1 | NA | NA | TGCGCCAGCAGCCAAGCTCCCCCTCGGGGGGCCGTTGAAAAACTGTTTTTT | CASSQAPPRGAVEKLFF
TRBJ2-1 | TRBV10-2 | NA | few | TGCGCCACCGCCCATGACTGGGGCAGGGGTTTCGATGAGCAGTTCTTC | CATAHDWGRGFDEQFF
TRBJ1-5 | TRBV5-1 | NA | many | TGCGCCAGCAGCCCTACAAGCGGGGGAGAGCAGCCCCAGCATTTT | CASSPTSGGEQPQHF
TRBJ2-1 | TRBV18 | TRBD1 | NA | TGTGCCAGCTCACCTGAACAGGGGTGGAATGAGCAGTTCTTC | CASSPEQGWNEQFF
TRBJ2-3 | TRBV20-1 | NA | NA | TGCAGTGCTTTGGACTTACAAGTCACAGATACGCAGTATTTT | CSALDLQVTDTQYF
TRBJ2-3 | TRBV6-1 | NA | NA | TGTGCCAGCAGCCCGCCCCTGGACTGGGCATTTAGCACAGATACGCAGTATTTT | CASSPPLDWAFSTDTQYF
TRBJ2-5 | TRBV20-1 | TRBD2 | NA | TGCAGTGCTAGAGGCGGGGGGGCCCAAGAGACCCAGTACTTC | CSARGGGAQETQYF
TRBJ1-1 | TRBV5-1 | NA | few | TGCGCCAGCAGCCTCCGTTGGAGTGAAACTGAAGCTTTCTTT | CASSLRWSETEAFF
TRBJ2-7 | TRBV7-2 | TRBD2 | NA | TGTGCCAGCAGCTTGACTAGCGACAAGCAGTACTTC | CASSLTSDKQYF
TRBJ1-1 | TRBV2 | TRBD1 | many | TGTGCCAGCAGCCGGACAGGGGTGAACACTGAAGCTTTCTTT | CASSRTGVNTEAFF
TRBJ2-1 | TRBV21-1 | NA | NA | TGTGCCAGCAGGACAAACAATGAGCAGTTCTTC | CASRTNNEQFF
TRBJ1-2 | TRBV7-9 | NA | few | TGTGCCAGCAGCTTCTCCGTGGGGGGCGGGGGACGTTATGGCTACACCTTC | CASSFSVGGGGRYGYTF
TRBJ2-1 | TRBV5-1 | TRBD2 | few | TGCGCCAGCAGAGCTCGGCCTAGCGGGAGCTCCTACAATGAGCAGTTCTTC | CASRARPSGSSYNEQFF
TRBJ2-7 | TRBV5-5 | TRBD1 | NA | TGTGCCAGCAGCACGAGGAGTCAGGGGGATCTACAGTACTTC | CASSTRSQGDLQYF
TRBJ2-6 | TRBV20-1 | TRBD2 | few | TGCAGTGCTAGCACTCTAGCGGGCCACTCTGGGGCCAACGTCCTGACTTTC | CSASTLAGHSGANVLTF
TRBJ2-1 | TRBV3-1 | NA | many | TGTGCCAGCAGCCAAGTGGCCCCAAGCTCCTACAATGAGCAGTTCTTC | CASSQVAPSSYNEQFF
TRBJ2-2 | TRBV5-1 | TRBD1 | few | TGCGCCAGCAGCTTGGAACAGGGGGCAAGGACCGGGGAGCTGTTTTTT | CASSLEQGARTGELFF
TRBJ1-2 | TRBV2 | NA | NA | TGTGCCAGCAGCACAGACACTTACTATGGCTACACCTTC | CASSTDTYYGYTF
TRBJ2-3 | TRBV5-6 | NA | NA | TGTGCCAGCAGCCCGGGGGGCTTGGCAGATACGCAGTATTTT | CASSPGGLADTQYF
TRBJ1-2 | TRBV5-8 | TRBD1 | few | TGTGCCAGCAGCTGGGGACAGGGAGCGGATGGCTACACCTTC | CASSWGQGADGYTF
TRBJ2-2 | TRBV5-5 | TRBD1 | NA | TGTGCCAGCAGCTTGTCAGGGGGAGCCGGGGAGCTGTTTTTT | CASSLSGGAGELFF
TRBJ1-2 | TRBV6-1 | NA | NA | TGTGCCAGCAGTGAGGGTTTTGGCTACACCTTC | CASSEGFGYTF
TRBJ1-4 | TRBV20-1 | TRBD1 | NA | TGCAGTGCTAGAGGCCCGACAGGGGTGGTTGAAAAACTGTTTTTT | CSARGPTGVVEKLFF
TRBJ2-4 | TRBV20-1 | TRBD1 | NA | TGTAGTGCTAGAGCTGCGACAGGGCTAGCCAAAAACATTCAGTACTTC | CSARAATGLAKNIQYF
TRBJ2-5 | TRBV28 | NA | many | TGTGCCAGCAGTTTAGATCTGGGGACAGAGACCCAGTACTTC | CASSLDLGTETQYF
TRBJ2-3 | TRBV7-2 | TRBD2 | few | TGTGCCAGCAGCTCAGCGGGAACCCGCACAGATACGCAGTATTTT | CASSSAGTRTDTQYF
TRBJ2-3 | TRBV12-3/TRBV12-4 | TRBD1 | NA | TGTGCCAGCAGTTTCGGACAGGGGACTTATACAAGCACAGATACGCAGTATTTT | CASSFGQGTYTSTDTQYF
TRBJ1-2 | TRBV5-4 | TRBD1 | NA | TGTGCCAGCAGCACCCGGGACAGCAGATATGGCTACACCTTC | CASSTRDSRYGYTF
TRBJ1-1 | TRBV7-2 | NA | NA | TGTGCCAGCAGCCGACGACATTTCACTGAAGCTTTCTTT | CASSRRHFTEAFF
TRBJ2-4 | TRBV4-2 | NA | many | TGTGCCAGCAGCCAAGCCGCTCTAGCCAAAAACATTCAGTACTTC | CASSQAALAKNIQYF
TRBJ1-6 | TRBV5-1 | NA | many | TGCGCCAGCAGCTTGGGGGGACAAGGAAGATCACCCCTCCACTTT | CASSLGGQGRSPLHF
TRBJ2-2 | TRBV20-1 | TRBD2 | many | TGCAGTGCAAGAGTAGCGGGAGTGTTGACCGGGGAGCTGTTTTTT | CSARVAGVLTGELFF
TRBJ1-2 | TRBV12-3/TRBV12-4 | NA | NA | TGTGCCAGCAGTTCTGAGAGACGAGCGGAGGGCTACACCTTC | CASSSERRAEGYTF
TRBJ2-7 | TRBV6-1 | NA | few | TGTGCCAGCAGTGAATGGCACGAGCAGTACTTC | CASSEWHEQYF
TRBJ2-3 | TRBV5-1 | NA | NA | TGCGCCAGCAGCACACAACCCCAACAAGATACGCAGTATTTT | CASSTQPQQDTQYF
TRBJ2-5 | TRBV12-3/TRBV12-4 | TRBD2 | NA | TGTGCCAGCAGCCCAACTAGCGGGGGACAAGAGACCCAGTACTTC | CASSPTSGGQETQYF
TRBJ2-5 | TRBV5-1 | TRBD2 | few | TGCGCCAGCAGCGAAGCGGGGGGATGGACCCAGTACTTC | CASSEAGGWTQYF
TRBJ1-6 | TRBV12-3/TRBV12-4 | NA | NA | TGTGCCAGCAGTTCACTGGACAGATTGAATTCACCCCTCCACTTT | CASSSLDRLNSPLHF
TRBJ1-5 | TRBV5-1 | NA | few | TGCGCCAGCAAACAGGGTATCGCTACATATATTGGCAATCAGCCCCAGCATTTT | CASKQGIATYIGNQPQHF
TRBJ2-5 | TRBV27 | NA | few | TGTGCCAGCAGTTTATCCCCTCCGGGGACCCAGTACTTC | CASSLSPPGTQYF
TRBJ1-2 | TRBV5-6 | TRBD1 | NA | TGTGCCAGCAGCGCTCGGACAGGGGGTCGTTATGGCTACACCTTC | CASSARTGGRYGYTF
TRBJ2-2 | TRBV6-2/TRBV6-3 | NA | few | TGTGCCATCGAGGACAGATTAGGCCGGGAGCTGTTTTTT | CAIEDRLGRELFF
TRBJ2-3 | TRBV5-1 | TRBD2 | NA | TGCGCCAGCAGCTTGGAGAATCGGGGGGGCGCAGATACGCAGTATTTT | CASSLENRGGADTQYF
TRBJ2-7 | TRBV3-1 | NA | NA | TGTGCCAGCAGCCAAGTCATCTACGAGCAGTACTTC | CASSQVIYEQYF
TRBJ1-2 | TRBV5-1 | TRBD1 | NA | TGCGCCAGCAGCTTTTCCGGGACAGGGAGGAACTATGGCTACACCTTC | CASSFSGTGRNYGYTF
TRBJ2-7 | TRBV5-1 | NA | few | TGCGCCAGCAGCTTGGTGACGAATTCCTACGAGCAGTACTTC | CASSLVTNSYEQYF